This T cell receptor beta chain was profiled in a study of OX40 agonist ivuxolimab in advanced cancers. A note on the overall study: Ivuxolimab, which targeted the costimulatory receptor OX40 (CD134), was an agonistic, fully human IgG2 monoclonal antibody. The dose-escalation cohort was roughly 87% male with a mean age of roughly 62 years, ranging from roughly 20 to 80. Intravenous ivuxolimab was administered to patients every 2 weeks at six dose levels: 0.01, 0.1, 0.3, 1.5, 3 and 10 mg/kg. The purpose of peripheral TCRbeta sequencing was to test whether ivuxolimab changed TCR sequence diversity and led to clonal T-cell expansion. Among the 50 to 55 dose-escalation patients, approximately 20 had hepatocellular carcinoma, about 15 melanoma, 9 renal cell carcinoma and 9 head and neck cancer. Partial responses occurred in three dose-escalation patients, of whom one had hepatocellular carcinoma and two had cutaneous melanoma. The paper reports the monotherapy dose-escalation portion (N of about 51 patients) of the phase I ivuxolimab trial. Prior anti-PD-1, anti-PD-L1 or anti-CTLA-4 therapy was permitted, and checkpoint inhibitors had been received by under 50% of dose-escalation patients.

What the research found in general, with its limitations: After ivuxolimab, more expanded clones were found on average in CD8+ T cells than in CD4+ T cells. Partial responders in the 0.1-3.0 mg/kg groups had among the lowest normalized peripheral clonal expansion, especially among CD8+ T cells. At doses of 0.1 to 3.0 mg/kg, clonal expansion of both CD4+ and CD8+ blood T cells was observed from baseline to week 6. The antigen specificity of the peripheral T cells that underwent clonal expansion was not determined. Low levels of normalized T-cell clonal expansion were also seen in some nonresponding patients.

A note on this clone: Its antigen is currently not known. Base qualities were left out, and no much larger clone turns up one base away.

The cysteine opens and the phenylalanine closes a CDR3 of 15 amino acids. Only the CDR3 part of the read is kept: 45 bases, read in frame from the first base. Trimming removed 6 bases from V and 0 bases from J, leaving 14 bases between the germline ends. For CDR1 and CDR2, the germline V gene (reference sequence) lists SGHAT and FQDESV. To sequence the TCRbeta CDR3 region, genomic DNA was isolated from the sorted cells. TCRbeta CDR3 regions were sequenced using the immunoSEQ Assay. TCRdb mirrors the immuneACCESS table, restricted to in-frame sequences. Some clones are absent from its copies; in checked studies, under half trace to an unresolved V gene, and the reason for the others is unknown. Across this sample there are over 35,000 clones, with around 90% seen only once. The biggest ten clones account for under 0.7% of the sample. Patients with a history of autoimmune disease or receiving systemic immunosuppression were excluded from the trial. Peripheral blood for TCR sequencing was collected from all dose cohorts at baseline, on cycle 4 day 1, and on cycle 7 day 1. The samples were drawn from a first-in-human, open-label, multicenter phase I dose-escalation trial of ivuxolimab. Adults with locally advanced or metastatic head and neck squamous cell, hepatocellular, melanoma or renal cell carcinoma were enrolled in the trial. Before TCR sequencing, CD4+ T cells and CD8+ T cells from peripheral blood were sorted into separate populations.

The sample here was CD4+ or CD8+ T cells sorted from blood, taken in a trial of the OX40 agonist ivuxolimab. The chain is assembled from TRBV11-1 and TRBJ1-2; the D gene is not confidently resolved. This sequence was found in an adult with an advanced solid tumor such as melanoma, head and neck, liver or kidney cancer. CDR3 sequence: CASSLRSSTNYGYTF. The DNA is TGTGCCAGCAGTCTCCGGTCTTCTACTAACTATGGCTACACCTTC.